The 8 T cell receptor beta chains below were found in one sample sequenced in a study of CD8+ T cells in alopecia areata. RNA, once extracted, was reverse transcribed into cDNA for use as the sequencing template. The assay was immunoSEQ multiplex PCR, and TCRdb's table has in-frame clones only and misses some. The sample has hundreds of thousands of clones, about two thirds seen once; the top ten hold about 1.3%. The sequencing used CD4+ T cells sorted from blood, collected at week 0. The receptors were gathered from a human donor with alopecia areata.

This clone was picked up a small number of times. V gene TRBV29-1 combines with J gene TRBJ2-7; 8 bases are a match to TRBD2. The V and J ends lost 4 bases and 3 bases, in that order; junction bases with no gene match: 5. Looked up from germline, CDR1 is SQVTM and CDR2 is ANQGSEA. The CDR3 loop spans 13 amino acids. CDR3 loop: CSVAASGGYEQYF. The DNA for the CDR3 is TGCAGCGTTGCGGCCAGCGGGGGCTACGAGCAGTACTTC.

V is TRBV10-2 and J is TRBJ1-6, with D hard to call. Germline CDR1 and CDR2: WSHSY and SAAADI. Trimming removed 6 bases at V and 6 bases at J, with 12 bases between. This CDR3 contains 14 residues. CDR3 loop: CASRHEKSNSPLHF. Written as DNA, the CDR3 is TGCGCCAGCAGACATGAGAAGAGTAATTCACCCCTCCACTTT.

The rearrangement links TRBV29-1 to TRBJ2-5, with 8 positions matching TRBD1. This CDR3 spans 14 amino acids. After removal of 4 bases from V and 1 base from J, the junction contained 5 bases not matched to a gene. Germline lookup yields CDR1 SQVTM and CDR2 ANQGSEA. CDR3 protein: CSVGIGQGQETQYF. Here the CDR3 DNA reads TGCAGCGTTGGGATTGGACAGGGCCAAGAGACCCAGTACTTC.

V gene TRBV29-1 combines with J gene TRBJ1-1; no clear D gene. V lost 2 bases, J lost 4 bases, and 11 bases lay in between. This CDR3 region has 13 residues. The V gene's germline CDR1 is SQVTM and CDR2 ANQGSEA. CDR3 loop: CSVEPQGSTEAFF. CDR3 DNA sequence: TGCAGCGTTGAACCACAAGGGAGCACTGAAGCTTTCTTT.

This chain joins TRBV30 and TRBJ2-3; 10 bases agree with TRBD2. V was pared by 2 bases and J by 6 bases, with 8 bases of the junction left unmatched. The germline CDR1 and CDR2 sequences are GTSNPN and SVGIG (reference sequence). This CDR3 contains 15 residues. The CDR3 protein is CAWSSTSGVRDTQYF. Written as DNA, the CDR3 is TGTGCCTGGAGTTCCACTAGCGGGGTTAGGGATACGCAGTATTTT.

The CDR3 coding sequence is TGTGCCAGCAGCTTAGCGGGGAGCGCCTATGGCTACACCTTC. Translation: CASSLAGSAYGYTF. This rearrangement joins TRBV7-9 to TRBJ1-2; D ambiguous. The CDR3 is 14 amino acids. CDR1 SEHNR and CDR2 FQNEAQ come from the germline V gene (reference sequence). Trimming pared 0 bases from V and 4 bases from J, leaving 9 bases between.

This chain uses TRBV27 with TRBJ1-6; no reliable D call. The CDR3 extends over 15 amino acids. V was trimmed by 6 bases and J by 7 bases, leaving 16 bases between them. In germline, CDR1 is MNHEY, CDR2 SMNVEV (reference sequence). CDR3 sequence: CASRPPDDRNSPLHF. The CDR3 DNA sequence: TGTGCCAGCAGACCTCCCGACGACCGAAATTCACCCCTCCACTTT.

The chain employs TRBV5-6 and TRBJ1-5; D uncertain. The CDR3 loop spans 14 amino acids. V dropped 1 base and J dropped 5 bases, with 10 bases sitting between them. The germline V gene has CDR1 SGHDT and CDR2 YYEEEE. The CDR3 DNA follows: TGTGCCAGCAGCTTGTATATGTTGGATCAGCCCCAGCATTTT. Translating gives CASSLYMLDQPQHF.